These 25 T cell receptor beta chains share one sample of origin, sequenced in a study of blood T cell repertoires in COVID-19. Only in-frame clones appear in the TCRdb table, and some are missing; sequencing was by immunoSEQ multiplex PCR. The sample includes approximately 130,000 clones, about 86% of them seen just once. Sequencing used peripheral blood. The receptors stem from a woman between 45 and 60 years old with acute or convalescent COVID-19.

This clone is a singleton in its sample. The chain couples TRBV5-4 to TRBJ1-1; perhaps TRBD1 as D (6 bases). Germline CDR1 and CDR2: SGHNT and YYREEE (reference sequence). The CDR3 has 16 residues. V was clipped by 0 bases and J by 1 base, with 13 bases between them. The CDR3 coding sequence is TGTGCCAGCAGCTTGGGAACAGGGTCGGAGAACACTGAAGCTTTCTTT. This translates into CASSLGTGSENTEAFF.

The chain couples TRBV9 to TRBJ1-1, with D possibly matching TRBD1 (6 bases). Germline V gene data show CDR1 as SGDLS and CDR2 as YYNGEE. There are 14 residues in the CDR3. V lost 2 bases to trimming and J lost 5 bases, with 13 bases between them. The CDR3 coding sequence is TGTGCCAGCAGCGTTGATGGGGGCGGGACTGAAGCTTTCTTT. Translating gives CASSVDGGGTEAFF.

The CDR3 bases are TGTGCCAGCAGCTTAGTTAGCTCCTACGAGCAGTACTTC. It is translated as CASSLVSSYEQYF. The genes are TRBV7-9 and TRBJ2-7; D is undetermined. The CDR3 extends over 13 amino acids. V lost 1 base, J lost 0 bases, and 4 bases lay in between. Per the germline V gene, CDR1 is SEHNR and CDR2 is FQNEAQ (reference sequence).

The rearrangement uses TRBV5-1 and TRBJ1-6, with 10 bases aligning to TRBD1. Germline V gives CDR1 SGHRS, CDR2 YFSETQ. The CDR3 has 17 amino acids. V shed 1 base, J shed 4 bases, and the junction held 5 bases outside the gene matches. In nucleotides, the CDR3 is TGCGCCAGCAGCTTGATGGGGACAGGGGCGTATAATTCACCCCTCCACTTT. It is translated as CASSLMGTGAYNSPLHF.

The J gene is TRBJ1-1, the V gene TRBV6-5; TRBD1 is a possible D gene (6 bases). Germline CDR1 and CDR2: MNHEY and SVGAGI. The germline V and J ends were trimmed by 6 bases and 9 bases, with 14 bases remaining between them. The CDR3 has 12 residues. The CDR3 nucleotides are TGTGCCAGCAGAAAAAGGGGGAGCCAAGCTTTCTTT. Translation gives CASRKRGSQAFF.

V usage is TRBV23-1 and J usage is TRBJ2-3, with TRBD2 matching over 8 bases. TRBV23-1 has ORF status, its function being uncertain. The CDR3 has 19 amino acids. Trimming took 2 bases from V and 3 from J; bases not matched to a gene: 16. The CDR3: CASSQPPAGGRSRTDTQYF. CDR3 sequence (DNA): TGCGCCAGCAGTCAACCACCCGCGGGGGGTAGATCCCGGACAGATACGCAGTATTTT.

V is TRBV11-3 and J is TRBJ2-1, with 9 bases that match TRBD2. The junction had 12 bases not matched to a gene; V was cut back by 5 bases and J by 10 bases. The V gene's germline CDR1 is SGHNT and CDR2 YENEEA. This CDR3 is 15 amino acids long. The chain's CDR3 is CASSARLADLAEQFF. CDR3 DNA: TGTGCCAGCAGCGCTCGACTAGCGGATTTAGCGGAGCAGTTCTTC.

The chain combines TRBV29-1 with TRBJ1-1, with D maybe TRBD1 (5 bases). The CDR3 sequence is 13 residues long. The germline V gene has CDR1 SQVTM and CDR2 ANQGSEA. V was clipped by 0 bases and J by 0 bases, with 5 bases between them. The CDR3 protein is CSVEEGVNTEAFF. The CDR3 region has the DNA TGCAGCGTTGAAGAAGGGGTGAACACTGAAGCTTTCTTT.

The chain is built from TRBV19 and TRBJ2-6; tentatively, D is TRBD1 (6 bases). CDR3 length: 17 amino acids. Germline V gives CDR1 LNHDA, CDR2 SQIVND (reference sequence). The V end was cut by 6 bases, the J end by 0 bases, with 15 bases between. CDR3 coding DNA: TGTGCCAGTAGCCCCGGGACAATTCTCTCTGGGGCCAACGTCCTGACTTTC. Translating it yields CASSPGTILSGANVLTF.

The sample holds one count of this clone. The chain is built from TRBV2 and TRBJ1-6; a possible D gene is TRBD1 (5 bases). V was cut by 4 bases and J by 10 bases, with 11 bases left in between. The CDR3 consists of 13 residues. Germline CDR1 reads SNHLY; CDR2 reads FYNNEI. CDR3 nucleotides: TGTGCCAGCAGTGCCCAGGGTTACTCACCCCTCCACTTT. Encoded protein: CASSAQGYSPLHF.

This clone showed up just once. J is TRBJ2-5 and V is TRBV10-3; the match to TRBD2 covers 8 bases. Trimming removed 2 bases from V and 5 bases from J; junction bases left unmatched: 7. This CDR3 region has 15 residues. Germline V gene data show CDR1 as ENHRY and CDR2 as SYGVKD. CDR3 protein: CAISEGGLAGETQYF. CDR3 in DNA: TGTGCCATCAGTGAGGGTGGACTAGCTGGGGAGACCCAGTACTTC.

The rearrangement links TRBV6-1 to TRBJ1-5; TRBD1 aligns across 10 bases. Germline CDR1 MNHNS, CDR2 SASEGT. CDR3 length: 16 residues. Losses at the gene ends were 1 base for V and 4 bases for J; bases not matched to a gene: 4. The CDR3: CASSEGTGGWNQPQHF. CDR3 coding DNA: TGTGCCAGCAGTGAAGGGACAGGGGGTTGGAATCAGCCCCAGCATTTT.

This clone is a singleton in its sample. The chain recombines TRBV6-1 with TRBJ1-3; D is possibly TRBD1 (6 bases). V was clipped by 2 bases and J by 2 bases, with 7 bases between them. This CDR3 is 14 amino acids long. The V gene's germline CDR1 is MNHNS and CDR2 SASEGT. Here the CDR3 DNA reads TGTGCCAGCAGTGAAACAGGGACTGGAAACACCATATATTTT. It is translated as CASSETGTGNTIYF.

The chain joins TRBV4-3 to TRBJ1-2; D might be TRBD1 (6 bases). Germline assignment: CDR1 LGHNA and CDR2 YSLEER. V lost 1 base and J 6 bases, leaving 15 bases between the germline ends. The CDR3 is 15 residues long. CDR3 region: CASSQGRIRGDGYTF. The CDR3 DNA sequence: TGCGCCAGCAGCCAAGGACGAATCAGGGGAGATGGCTACACCTTC.

This rearrangement joins TRBV14 to TRBJ2-3, with TRBD2 matching over 11 bases. This CDR3 is built from 17 residues. The germline CDR1 and CDR2 sequences are SGHDN and FVKESK. V gave up 3 bases and J gave up 2 bases; unmatched junction bases: 7. CDR3 region: CASSQGGLADLTDTQYF. DNA of the CDR3: TGTGCCAGCAGCCAGGGGGGACTAGCGGACCTCACAGATACGCAGTATTTT.

The chain recombines TRBV4-1 with TRBJ1-3, with unresolved D. In germline, CDR1 is MGHRA, CDR2 YSYEKL. Between the trimmed V and J ends, which lost 0 bases and 0 bases, there was a span of 3 bases. CDR3 length: 14 residues. CDR3 sequence reads: CASSQESSGNTIYF. The DNA of the CDR3 is TGCGCCAGCAGCCAAGAGAGCTCTGGAAACACCATATATTTT.

The chain recombines TRBV7-6 with TRBJ2-1; the match to TRBD2 covers 8 bases. This CDR3 has 16 residues. The J segment lost 0 bases and the V segment lost 1 base, leaving 2 bases of the junction unmatched. In germline, CDR1 is SGHVS, CDR2 FNYEAQ. The CDR3 DNA sequence: TGTGCCAGCAGCTTAGAACTAGCGGCCTCCTACAATGAGCAGTTCTTC. Its protein product is CASSLELAASYNEQFF. Using reference TRBV7-6 and TRBJ2-1 for the parts outside the CDR3, the full variable domain is GAGVSQSPRYKVTKRGQDVALRCDPISGHVSLYWYRQALGQGPEFLTYFNYEAQQDKSGLPNDRFSAERPEGSISTLTIQRTEQRDSAMYRCASSLELAASYNEQFFGPGTRLTVL.

CDR3 in amino acids: CASSPSQGRGYTF. In DNA form, the CDR3 reads TGTGCCAGCAGCCCATCGCAGGGTCGGGGCTACACCTTC. The V call is TRBV7-9, the J call TRBJ1-2; D is perhaps TRBD1 (5 bases). The CDR3 runs 13 residues. Germline CDR1 and CDR2: SEHNR and FQNEAQ (reference sequence). Trimming removed 5 bases at V and 8 bases at J, with 15 bases between.

The chain joins TRBV27 to TRBJ2-7, with D possibly being TRBD2 (5 bases). The CDR3 sequence is 12 residues long. Germline CDR1 reads MNHEY; CDR2 reads SMNVEV (reference sequence). Trimming removed 6 bases at V and 6 bases at J, with 12 bases between. The CDR3: CASSPFGSEQYF. The CDR3 DNA reads as TGTGCCAGCAGCCCTTTTGGGAGCGAGCAGTACTTC.

This clone showed up just once. CDR3 loop: CAYPRGNYGYTF. The CDR3 DNA reads as TGTGCCTACCCCAGGGGAAACTATGGCTACACCTTC. V is TRBV30 and J is TRBJ1-2; possible D gene TRBD1, 6 bases. From germline, CDR1 is GTSNPN and CDR2 SVGIG (reference sequence). The CDR3 spans 12 residues. V lost 7 bases, J lost 2 bases, and 11 bases lay in between.

V and J are TRBV27 and TRBJ1-2, with TRBD1 matching over 7 bases. This CDR3 spans 15 amino acids. V shed 0 bases, J shed 2 bases, and the junction held 3 bases outside the gene matches. CDR1 MNHEY and CDR2 SMNVEV come from the germline V gene (reference sequence). CDR3 in DNA: TGTGCCAGCAGTTTATCGGGGGACAGAAACTATGGCTACACCTTC. Amino acid sequence: CASSLSGDRNYGYTF.

The V gene is TRBV5-6, the J gene TRBJ1-4, with 8 bases lining up with TRBD1. J gave up 8 bases and V 3 bases, and 9 bases lay outside the gene matches. This CDR3 comprises 15 residues. Germline CDR1 SGHDT, CDR2 YYEEEE. CDR3 DNA sequence: TGTGCCAGCAGCTCGATGACAGGGGTAAGGGAAAAACTGTTTTTT. Translating gives CASSSMTGVREKLFF.

In its sample, this clone was seen once. This chain links TRBV3-1 (or the pseudogene TRBV3-2) with TRBJ2-3; 7 nucleotides agree with TRBD2. J gave up 9 bases and V 0 bases, and 3 bases lay outside the gene matches. The germline CDR1 and CDR2 sequences are LGHDT and YNNKEL (reference sequence). This CDR3 has 13 residues. The CDR3: CASSQERGGTQYF. In nucleotides, the CDR3 is TGTGCCAGCAGCCAAGAGAGGGGAGGGACGCAGTATTTT.

This chain connects TRBV7-9 to TRBJ1-1; 10 positions match TRBD1. V trimming: 8 bases; J trimming: 3 bases; junction bases outside the gene matches: 6. Germline CDR1 SEHNR, CDR2 FQNEAQ (reference sequence). CDR3 length equals 14 residues. CDR3 DNA: TGTGCCAGCCAAAGGACAGGGGGAGACACTGAAGCTTTCTTT. It specifies CASQRTGGDTEAFF.

The chain combines TRBV6-2 or TRBV6-3 with TRBJ1-2; tentatively, D is TRBD1 (6 bases). This CDR3 has 15 amino acids. Germline CDR1 MNHEY, CDR2 SVGEGT. V was clipped by 2 bases and J by 7 bases, with 17 bases between them. This CDR3 reads CASSYAATGLRGYTF. Here the CDR3 DNA reads TGTGCCAGCAGTTACGCCGCAACAGGGCTTCGTGGCTACACCTTC.